These 11 T cell receptor beta chains originate from one sample sequenced in a study of T cell responses to AZD1222 COVID-19 vaccine. The repertoire was sequenced with immunoSEQ multiplex PCR; TCRdb's copy has only in-frame clones and lacks some. The sample records under 150,000 clones, 85% to 90% being singletons. The sequencing here drew on peripheral blood, taken 28 days after the second AZD1222 dose. These receptors originate from an adult who received the AZD1222 COVID-19 vaccine.

CDR3 in DNA: TGTGCCAGCAGTTACTCGACCGGGACAGGGGCTGGGAGGACCTTC. Protein product: CASSYSTGTGAGRTF. The V gene is TRBV6-2 or TRBV6-3, the J gene TRBJ1-2; 10 nucleotides align to TRBD1. CDR3 length equals 15 residues. Germline CDR1 MNHEY, CDR2 SVGEGT. The J segment lost 14 bases and the V segment lost 0 bases, leaving 12 bases of the junction unmatched.

The gene calls are TRBV6-5 and TRBJ1-2; D call uncertain. Germline CDR1 and CDR2: MNHEY and SVGAGI. The CDR3 spans 15 residues. With 0 bases removed from V and 0 bases from J, the gap between germline ends came to 8 bases. The CDR3 nucleotides are TGTGCCAGCAGTTACTCGCCAAGTTCTAACTATGGCTACACCTTC. Its translation is CASSYSPSSNYGYTF.

The chain couples TRBV12-3 or TRBV12-4 to TRBJ2-7; TRBD1 or TRBD2 may be the D gene (5 bases each). This CDR3 region has 12 residues. Trimming took 8 bases from V and 8 from J, leaving 16 bases between them. The CDR3 protein is CASRDLTFKQYF. CDR3 DNA sequence: TGTGCCAGCCGGGACCTGACATTCAAGCAGTACTTC.

The V and J genes are TRBV3-1 (or the pseudogene TRBV3-2) and TRBJ1-2, with D possibly TRBD1 on 6 matching bases. CDR3 length: 14 amino acids. The germline CDR1 and CDR2 sequences are LGHDT and YNNKEL (reference sequence). The ends were cut back, 4 bases at V and 4 bases at J, with 13 bases in the middle. The CDR3 DNA is TGTGCCAGCAGCCTAAGGGGGGAAGGCTATGGCTACACCTTC. Translation: CASSLRGEGYGYTF.

The J gene is TRBJ2-5, the V gene TRBV5-1; no firm D call. The ends were cut back, 3 bases at V and 4 bases at J, with 16 bases in the middle. The CDR3 length is 15 residues. Germline V gene sequence: CDR1 SGHRS, CDR2 YFSETQ. Here the CDR3 reads CASSSRANPGETQYF. The CDR3 coding sequence is TGCGCCAGCAGCTCCCGGGCCAATCCCGGAGAGACCCAGTACTTC. Filled out from reference TRBV5-1 and TRBJ2-5, the complete variable domain reads KAGVTQTPRYLIKTRGQQVTLSCSPISGHRSVSWYQQTPGQGLQFLFEYFSETQRNKGNFPGRFSGRQFSNSRSEMNVSTLELGDSALYLCASSSRANPGETQYFGPGTRLLVL.

The count of this clone is one. The V gene is TRBV7-9, the J gene TRBJ2-1; tentative D call: TRBD2 (5 bases). CDR1 is SEHNR and CDR2 is FQNEAQ in the germline V gene (reference sequence). V shed 4 bases and J shed 12 bases, with 16 bases lying between them. The CDR3 has 13 residues. The CDR3 DNA sequence: TGTGCCAGCAGCTCCCGGGAATCTTCGTTGCAGTTCTTC. It translates to CASSSRESSLQFF.

The chain joins TRBV28 to TRBJ2-2; TRBD1 matches 7 bases. This CDR3 spans 14 amino acids. The V gene's germline CDR1 is MDHEN and CDR2 SYDVKM. V was pared by 5 bases and J by 6 bases, with 6 bases of the junction left unmatched. The CDR3, as DNA: TGTGCCAGCAGTCTACTACAGGGGTCCGGGGAGCTGTTTTTT. As protein: CASSLLQGSGELFF.

The gene calls are TRBV9 and TRBJ2-7; no firm D call. From germline, CDR1 is SGDLS and CDR2 YYNGEE. The CDR3 covers 15 residues. Trimming took off 0 bases at V and 4 bases at J, with 14 bases between the two ends. The CDR3: CASSVGQHTGYEQYF. DNA of the CDR3: TGTGCCAGCAGCGTAGGCCAGCACACCGGGTACGAGCAGTACTTC.

The chain is built from TRBV24-1 and TRBJ2-1, with D possibly matching TRBD2 (5 bases). Deletions cut 4 bases from V and 8 bases from J, with 20 bases between. Germline V gene sequence: CDR1 KGHDR, CDR2 SFDVKD. This CDR3 has 16 amino acids. CDR3 protein: CATSDQTRFNIDEQFF. The CDR3 region has the DNA TGTGCCACCAGTGACCAAACTAGATTTAATATCGATGAGCAGTTCTTC.

V is TRBV29-1 and J is TRBJ1-1; weak D call: TRBD1 (6 bases). The CDR3 has 12 residues. The V end was cut by 7 bases, the J end by 11 bases, with 20 bases between. Germline-derived CDR1 and CDR2 are SQVTM and ANQGSEA. In DNA form, the CDR3 reads TGCAGCGCAATACAGGGCACGAGTGACGCTTTCTTT. This gives the protein CSAIQGTSDAFF.

This clone was seen a single time. V usage is TRBV28 and J usage is TRBJ1-6, with D unclear. V was shortened by 3 bases and J by 0 bases, with 12 bases between the two germline ends. This CDR3 spans 17 amino acids. Germline V CDR1 and CDR2: MDHEN, SYDVKM. CDR3 residues: CASSLSRWGSYNSPLHF. The CDR3 DNA is TGTGCCAGCAGTTTGAGTCGGTGGGGCTCCTATAATTCACCCCTCCACTTT.